The 31 T cell receptor beta chains below were found in one sample sequenced in a study of response to subunit inactivated influenza vaccine. Each CDR3 protein gets one entry after TCRdb re-called the RT-PCR reads with MiXCR. The profile shows 650,000 to 800,000 distinct CDR3 sequences, around 18% of them singletons. The sequencing used PBMCs from blood, collected less than 6 days after vaccination. The receptors come from a man aged 45-65 years who received an inactivated influenza vaccine.

The V and J genes are TRBV11-2 and TRBJ1-6, with D possibly TRBD1 on 5 matching bases. V was trimmed by 5 bases and J by 3 bases, leaving 17 bases between them. CDR3 length equals 17 residues. Germline CDR1 reads SGHAT; CDR2 reads FQNNGV. The DNA for the CDR3 is TGTGCCAGCAGCCCAAGGGGCCTAAGGTTCTATAATTCACCCCTCCACTTT. Encoded protein: CASSPRGLRFYNSPLHF.

This clonotype showed up just a few times. V usage is TRBV4-2 and J usage is TRBJ1-1; 9 bases are shared with TRBD1. CDR3 length: 18 amino acids. Trimming at V came to 0 bases and at J to 4 bases, leaving 12 bases not matched to a gene. Germline CDR1 and CDR2: LGHNA and YNFKEQ. This CDR3 is CASSQDHRGPSGGTEAFF. The CDR3 nucleotides are TGTGCCAGCAGCCAAGATCACAGGGGGCCGTCTGGTGGCACTGAAGCTTTCTTT.

The chain has TRBV7-9 and TRBJ1-2; unclear D gene. The CDR3 spans 12 residues. Trimming took 5 bases from V and 13 from J, leaving 17 bases between them. CDR1 SEHNR and CDR2 FQNEAQ come from the germline V gene (reference sequence). The CDR3 DNA reads TGTGCCAGCAGCCCCGGAGGGCCAGAAGCCACCTTC. This translates into CASSPGGPEATF.

The genes are TRBV6-2 or TRBV6-3 and TRBJ2-7, with TRBD1 identical over 12 bases. The CDR3 extends over 15 amino acids. The V gene end was trimmed by 7 bases and the J gene end by 3 bases; junction bases not matched to a gene: 7. Germline V CDR1 and CDR2: MNHEY, SVGEGT. CDR3 in amino acids: CASNDRDRGLYEQYF. The DNA for the CDR3 is TGTGCCAGCAACGATCGGGACAGGGGGCTCTACGAGCAGTACTTC.

This clonotype came up a few times. The chain uses TRBV5-1 and TRBJ2-7; D is unresolved. In germline, CDR1 is SGHRS, CDR2 YFSETQ. This CDR3 spans 15 amino acids. V lost 4 bases, J lost 0 bases, and 14 bases lay in between. The CDR3 reads CASSPSRLTSYEQYF. The CDR3 nucleotides are TGCGCCAGCAGCCCTTCTCGTTTAACCTCCTACGAGCAGTACTTC.

This clonotype was detected ten times or more. This sequence joins TRBV10-3 and TRBJ2-1; 13 bases align to TRBD2. Per germline, CDR1 ENHRY and CDR2 SYGVKD. This CDR3 comprises 16 residues. The V segment lost 6 bases and the J segment 2 bases; nucleotides outside the gene matches: 4. The CDR3 DNA reads as TGTGCCATCAGGGGGACTAGCGGGAACACCTACAATGAGCAGTTCTTC. Translation: CAIRGTSGNTYNEQFF.

This clonotype was detected a few times. The chain is built from TRBV7-9 and TRBJ2-2; 9 nucleotides align to TRBD1. The CDR3 has 17 amino acids. The germline V gene encodes CDR1 SEHNR and CDR2 FQNEAQ (reference sequence). V shed 5 bases, J shed 5 bases, and the junction held 12 bases outside the gene matches. The CDR3 DNA reads as TGTGCCAGCAGCACCCAAACTGACAGGGGGATAACCGGGGAGCTGTTTTTT. Protein sequence: CASSTQTDRGITGELFF.

This clonotype was recorded a few times. V is TRBV3-1 and J is TRBJ2-1; D remains unclear. This CDR3 spans 13 amino acids. V lost 2 bases and J 7 bases, leaving 9 bases between the germline ends. CDR1 is LGHDT and CDR2 is YNNKEL in the germline V gene (reference sequence). CDR3 sequence (DNA): TGTGCCAGCAGCCAATTCCGAGAAAATGAGCAGTTCTTC. The encoded protein is CASSQFRENEQFF.

This chain uses TRBV12-3 or TRBV12-4 with TRBJ1-1; 7 positions match TRBD1. This CDR3 spans 14 amino acids. V dropped 2 bases and J dropped 3; count of bases not matched to a gene: 3. DNA for the CDR3: TGTGCCAGCAGTTTAAGACAGGGATACACTGAAGCTTTCTTT. Translating it yields CASSLRQGYTEAFF.

This clonotype has more than one count but fewer than ten. This sequence joins TRBV15 and TRBJ2-7; D ambiguous. Trimming took 5 bases from V and 2 from J, leaving 10 bases between them. CDR1 is LNHNV, CDR2 YYDKDF, per germline (reference sequence). The CDR3 is made up of 13 amino acids. This CDR3 is CATSAALTYEQYF. CDR3 in DNA: TGTGCCACCAGCGCCGCCCTAACCTACGAGCAGTACTTC. The complete variable domain, with remaining parts taken from reference TRBV15 and TRBJ2-7, reads DAMVIQNPRYQVTQFGKPVTLSCSQTLNHNVMYWYQQKSSQAPKLLFHYYDKDFNNEADTPDNFQSRRPNTSFCFLDIRSPGLGDTAMYLCATSAALTYEQYFGPGTRLTVT.

This clonotype was detected a few times. The CDR3 loop reads CASSPPNRPWDYEQYF. In nucleotides, the CDR3 is TGTGCCAGCTCACCACCGAACAGGCCTTGGGACTACGAGCAGTACTTC. The chain recombines TRBV18 with TRBJ2-7; D might be TRBD1 (5 bases). Germline V gene sequence: CDR1 KGHSH, CDR2 LQKENI. V was trimmed by 0 bases and J by 3 bases, leaving 15 bases between them. The CDR3 runs 16 residues.

This chain connects TRBV20-1 to TRBJ2-7, with D unclear. This CDR3 has 12 residues. Trimming took off 7 bases at V and 5 bases at J, with 15 bases between the two ends. CDR1 is DFQATT and CDR2 is SNEGSKA in the germline V gene (reference sequence). CDR3 sequence reads: CSVTENRDEQYF. The DNA of the CDR3 is TGCAGTGTTACAGAAAACCGGGACGAGCAGTACTTC.

The J gene is TRBJ1-5, the V gene TRBV12-3 or TRBV12-4; TRBD1 is a possible D gene (5 bases). The CDR3 is 14 residues long. V was trimmed by 6 bases and J by 7 bases, leaving 16 bases between them. CDR3 coding DNA: TGTGCCAGCAGCCAGACCAGGGCGGGCCAGCCCCAGCATTTT. Its translation is CASSQTRAGQPQHF.

The chain employs TRBV20-1 and TRBJ2-5, with a tentative D call TRBD2 (5 bases). The length of the CDR3 is 14 residues. CDR1 and CDR2 (germline): DFQATT, SNEGSKA (reference sequence). With 1 base removed from V and 5 bases from J, the gap between germline ends came to 14 bases. The CDR3 region has the DNA TGCAGTGCTAGAGTCCGTGGGAGAAGGGAGACCCAGTACTTC. This sequence encodes CSARVRGRRETQYF.

This clonotype was seen a handful of times. This chain uses TRBV7-2 with TRBJ2-7; D is ambiguous. This CDR3 comprises 11 residues. Trimming pared 6 bases from V and 2 bases from J, leaving 5 bases between. The germline CDR1 and CDR2 sequences are SGHTA and FQGNSA. CDR3 residues: CASSNTYEQYF. The CDR3 DNA follows: TGTGCCAGCAGTAACACCTACGAGCAGTACTTC.

The chain recombines TRBV24-1 with TRBJ2-7, with a tentative D call TRBD1 (5 bases). This CDR3 has 14 amino acids. Germline CDR1 reads KGHDR; CDR2 reads SFDVKD. V was clipped by 3 bases and J by 2 bases, with 10 bases between them. The CDR3 nucleotides are TGTGCCACCAGTGATCGGACATTCGCCTACGAGCAGTACTTC. Translated, it gives CATSDRTFAYEQYF.

The chain couples TRBV5-1 to TRBJ2-1; 10 bases are shared with TRBD2. The CDR3 loop spans 15 amino acids. The germline CDR1 and CDR2 sequences are SGHRS and YFSETQ. J lost 4 bases, V lost 3 bases, and 4 bases had no gene match. The CDR3 DNA sequence: TGCGCCAGCAGCTCCGCTAGCGGGGGATACAATGAGCAGTTCTTC. This codes for CASSSASGGYNEQFF.

In its sample, this clonotype was seen a few times. The chain carries TRBV18 and TRBJ2-5; tentatively, D is TRBD2 (6 bases). This CDR3 region has 15 residues. V lost 3 bases to trimming and J lost 6 bases, with 17 bases between them. Per germline, CDR1 KGHSH and CDR2 LQKENI. CDR3 DNA: TGTGCCAGCTCACCCGGGATGGCGGGAATAAAGACCCAGTACTTC. Translation: CASSPGMAGIKTQYF.

V usage is TRBV5-1 and J usage is TRBJ2-2, with TRBD1 identical over 7 bases. Germline assignment: CDR1 SGHRS and CDR2 YFSETQ. The CDR3 has 15 residues. J gave up 6 bases and V 4 bases, and 9 bases lay outside the gene matches. CDR3 in amino acids: CASSARQGEAGELFF. The CDR3 bases are TGCGCCAGCAGCGCTCGACAGGGTGAGGCCGGGGAGCTGTTTTTT. Full variable domain (rest looked up from reference TRBV5-1 and TRBJ2-2): KAGVTQTPRYLIKTRGQQVTLSCSPISGHRSVSWYQQTPGQGLQFLFEYFSETQRNKGNFPGRFSGRQFSNSRSEMNVSTLELGDSALYLCASSARQGEAGELFFGEGSRLTVL.

Written as DNA, the CDR3 is TGCGCCAGCAGCCAAGATCCTTTTACCAGCTCTGGAAACACCATATATTTT. Protein sequence: CASSQDPFTSSGNTIYF. The V and J genes are TRBV4-3 and TRBJ1-3; D is undetermined. The CDR3 sequence is 17 residues long. The V gene lost 0 bases and the J gene lost 0 bases, with 12 bases spanning the gap. CDR1 LGHNA and CDR2 YSLEER come from the germline V gene.

This clonotype has more than one count but fewer than ten. This sequence joins TRBV6-2 or TRBV6-3 and TRBJ2-6; D is undetermined. The CDR3 contains 18 residues. The V end was cut by 4 bases, the J end by 0 bases, with 16 bases between. Germline CDR1 and CDR2: MNHEY and SVGEGT. The CDR3 reads CASSLVTTLVSGANVLTF. The CDR3 DNA reads TGTGCCAGCAGTTTAGTGACAACCCTAGTCTCTGGGGCCAACGTCCTGACTTTC.

This clonotype turned up a few times. The CDR3 nucleotides read TGTGCCAGCAGCCATAGGACAGGGAATATTTATGGCTACACCTTC. This encodes CASSHRTGNIYGYTF. V is TRBV12-3 or TRBV12-4 and J is TRBJ1-2; 8 bases align to TRBD1. The length of the CDR3 is 15 residues. J lost 5 bases, V lost 6 bases, and 11 bases had no gene match.

The chain links TRBV24-1 to TRBJ2-7; D is uncertain. There are 13 residues in the CDR3. Germline V gene sequence: CDR1 KGHDR, CDR2 SFDVKD. V dropped 3 bases and J dropped 3 bases, with 8 bases sitting between them. The CDR3 region is CATSDPLSYEQYF. As DNA, the CDR3 is TGTGCCACCAGTGATCCGCTAAGCTACGAGCAGTACTTC.

This clonotype was seen more than once but under ten times. V and J are TRBV20-1 and TRBJ1-6; maybe TRBD1 (6 bases). Trimming cost V 5 bases and J 7 bases, with 15 bases left between them. Germline assignment: CDR1 DFQATT and CDR2 SNEGSKA (reference sequence). The CDR3 contains 14 residues. CDR3 DNA sequence: TGCAGTGCTCGCGGGGGCACCGTAAATTCACCCCTCCACTTT. Encoded protein: CSARGGTVNSPLHF.

This clonotype was counted only a few times. This chain uses TRBV6-6 with TRBJ2-3; 8 bases map to TRBD1. The trim removed 4 bases at V and 9 bases at J, leaving 3 bases unmatched. The CDR3 consists of 12 residues. Germline lookup yields CDR1 MNHNY and CDR2 SVGAGI (reference sequence). CDR3 in amino acids: CASSWRTGTQYF. CDR3 nucleotide sequence: TGTGCCAGCAGTTGGAGGACAGGGACGCAGTATTTT.

This clonotype was counted between two and nine times. The chain employs TRBV6-5 and TRBJ2-1; 12 nucleotides match TRBD1. V shed 3 bases and J 9 bases; nucleotides not matched to a gene: 9. Per the germline V gene, CDR1 is MNHEY and CDR2 is SVGAGI. The CDR3 runs to 16 residues. The DNA of the CDR3 is TGTGCCAGCAGTTATTCCCGGGACAGGGGGCTGAGTGAGCAGTTCTTC. The encoded protein is CASSYSRDRGLSEQFF.

This clonotype was recorded a few times. The J gene is TRBJ2-1, the V gene TRBV15; either TRBD1 or TRBD2 may supply D (5 bases each). The CDR3 is made up of 14 amino acids. Between the trimmed V and J ends, which lost 3 bases and 7 bases, there was a span of 13 bases. Germline loops: CDR1 LNHNV, CDR2 YYDKDF (reference sequence). The DNA of the CDR3 is TGTGCCACCAGCAGCTTCAGGGACCGGAATGAGCAGTTCTTC. This sequence encodes CATSSFRDRNEQFF.

The chain links TRBV20-1 to TRBJ1-5; D possibly corresponds to TRBD1 (6 bases). The CDR3 sequence is 13 residues long. Trimming left V 4 bases short and J 3 bases short, with 10 bases between. The V gene's germline CDR1 is DFQATT and CDR2 SNEGSKA (reference sequence). The CDR3 DNA follows: TGCAGTGCTAAACAGGGCCACAATCAGCCCCAGCATTTT. Translation gives CSAKQGHNQPQHF.

The chain couples TRBV6-4 to TRBJ1-6; 8 nucleotides agree with TRBD1. Trimming removed 6 bases from V and 9 bases from J; junction bases left unmatched: 7. Per germline, CDR1 MRHNA and CDR2 SNTAGT. The length of the CDR3 is 14 residues. The CDR3 region is CASSDRGPTSPLHF. The CDR3 bases are TGTGCCAGCAGCGACAGGGGCCCTACTTCACCCCTCCACTTT.

This clonotype was seen many times. V is TRBV7-2 and J is TRBJ2-6; 9 positions match TRBD2. The germline V gene encodes CDR1 SGHTA and CDR2 FQGNSA. The trim removed 4 bases at V and 4 bases at J, leaving 8 bases unmatched. This CDR3 spans 17 amino acids. This CDR3 reads CASSSLAGGFGANVLTF. CDR3 coding DNA: TGTGCCAGCAGCTCACTAGCGGGTGGGTTCGGGGCCAACGTCCTGACTTTC.

This clonotype was counted many times. This chain's CDR3 is CASSQRSYSLSGIYEQYF. CDR3 DNA: TGCGCCAGCAGCCAGAGGTCCTATTCCCTATCCGGGATTTACGAGCAGTACTTC. This chain links TRBV5-1 with TRBJ2-7; a weak D match, TRBD2 (5 bases). Deletions cut 4 bases from V and 4 bases from J, with 27 bases between. Germline values: CDR1 SGHRS, CDR2 YFSETQ. The CDR3 contains 18 residues.